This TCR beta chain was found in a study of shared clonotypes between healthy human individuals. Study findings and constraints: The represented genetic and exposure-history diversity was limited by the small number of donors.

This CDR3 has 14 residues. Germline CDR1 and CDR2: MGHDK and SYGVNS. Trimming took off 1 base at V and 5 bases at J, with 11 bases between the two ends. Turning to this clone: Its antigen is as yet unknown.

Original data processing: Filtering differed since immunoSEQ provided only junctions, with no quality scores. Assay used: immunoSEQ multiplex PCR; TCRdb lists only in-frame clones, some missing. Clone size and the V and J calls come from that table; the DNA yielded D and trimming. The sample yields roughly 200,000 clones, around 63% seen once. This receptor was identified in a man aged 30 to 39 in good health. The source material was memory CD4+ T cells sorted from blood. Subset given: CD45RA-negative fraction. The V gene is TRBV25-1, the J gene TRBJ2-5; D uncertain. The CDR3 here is CASSEFRASETQYF. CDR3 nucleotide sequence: TGTGCCAGCAGTGAATTTCGGGCCTCGGAGACCCAGTACTTC.